This T cell receptor (beta chain) was obtained from a study of T cells in narcolepsy. Here immunoSEQ multiplex PCR was the method, and the copy in TCRdb shows in-frame clones only, minus some. Of 30,000 to 35,000 clones in the sample, 82% were seen once. The CDR3 length is 15 residues. Per the germline V gene, CDR1 is SGHRS and CDR2 is YFSETQ. With V trimmed by 0 bases and J by 2 bases, 4 bases remained unmatched. This chain uses TRBV5-1 with TRBJ1-2; 7 bases are shared with TRBD1. The sequencing input was CD45RA- memory CD4+ T cells from PBMCs. This TCR derives from a human donor with narcolepsy. The CDR3 loop reads CASSLEGARNYGYTF. CDR3 coding DNA: TGCGCCAGCAGCTTGGAGGGGGCTCGGAACTATGGCTACACCTTC.